This T cell receptor (beta chain) emerged from a study of blood T cell repertoires in COVID-19. Across the whole study: T cells, B-cell-depleted T cells, or PBMCs provided the cDNA or gDNA that served as material.

The germline V gene encodes CDR1 MNHEY and CDR2 SMNVEV (reference sequence). CDR3 length: 13 residues. Trimming cost V 3 bases and J 8 bases, with 13 bases left between them. Assay used: immunoSEQ multiplex PCR; TCRdb lists only in-frame clones, some missing. Of 37,000 or so clones in the sample, approximately 91% were seen once. The sequenced sample was peripheral blood. The genes are TRBV27 and TRBJ1-2, with D hard to call. The TCR sequence derives from a man in his sixties with active COVID-19. CDR3 bases: TGTGCCAGCAGTTTCCGGGGTAGTGGGGGCTACACCTTC. This gives the protein CASSFRGSGGYTF.